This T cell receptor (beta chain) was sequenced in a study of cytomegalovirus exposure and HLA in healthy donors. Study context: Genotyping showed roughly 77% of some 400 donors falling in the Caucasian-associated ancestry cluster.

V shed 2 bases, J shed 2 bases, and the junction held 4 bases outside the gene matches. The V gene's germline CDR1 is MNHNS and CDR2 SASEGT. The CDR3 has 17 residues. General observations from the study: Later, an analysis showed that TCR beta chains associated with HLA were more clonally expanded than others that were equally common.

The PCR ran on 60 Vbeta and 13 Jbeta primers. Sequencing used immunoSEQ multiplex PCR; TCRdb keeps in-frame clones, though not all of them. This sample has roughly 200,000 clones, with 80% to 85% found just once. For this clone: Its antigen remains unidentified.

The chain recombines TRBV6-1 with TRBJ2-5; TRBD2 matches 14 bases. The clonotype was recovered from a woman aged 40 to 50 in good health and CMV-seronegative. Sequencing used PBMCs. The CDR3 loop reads CASSERLAGGSQETQYF. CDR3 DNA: TGTGCCAGCAGTGAAAGACTAGCGGGAGGGTCGCAAGAGACCCAGTACTTC.